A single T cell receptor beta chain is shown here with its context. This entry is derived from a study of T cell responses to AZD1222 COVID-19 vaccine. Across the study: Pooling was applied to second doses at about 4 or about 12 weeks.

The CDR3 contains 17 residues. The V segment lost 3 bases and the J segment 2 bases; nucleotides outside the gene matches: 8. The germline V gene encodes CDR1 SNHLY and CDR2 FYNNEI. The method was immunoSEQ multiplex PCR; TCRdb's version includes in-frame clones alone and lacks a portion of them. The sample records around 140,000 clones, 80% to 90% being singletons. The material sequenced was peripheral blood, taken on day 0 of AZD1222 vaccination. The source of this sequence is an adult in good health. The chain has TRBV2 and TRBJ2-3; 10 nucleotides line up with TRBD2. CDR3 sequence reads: CASSETGTSDSTDTQYF. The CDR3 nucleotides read TGTGCCAGCAGTGAGACCGGGACTAGCGATTCCACAGATACGCAGTATTTT.